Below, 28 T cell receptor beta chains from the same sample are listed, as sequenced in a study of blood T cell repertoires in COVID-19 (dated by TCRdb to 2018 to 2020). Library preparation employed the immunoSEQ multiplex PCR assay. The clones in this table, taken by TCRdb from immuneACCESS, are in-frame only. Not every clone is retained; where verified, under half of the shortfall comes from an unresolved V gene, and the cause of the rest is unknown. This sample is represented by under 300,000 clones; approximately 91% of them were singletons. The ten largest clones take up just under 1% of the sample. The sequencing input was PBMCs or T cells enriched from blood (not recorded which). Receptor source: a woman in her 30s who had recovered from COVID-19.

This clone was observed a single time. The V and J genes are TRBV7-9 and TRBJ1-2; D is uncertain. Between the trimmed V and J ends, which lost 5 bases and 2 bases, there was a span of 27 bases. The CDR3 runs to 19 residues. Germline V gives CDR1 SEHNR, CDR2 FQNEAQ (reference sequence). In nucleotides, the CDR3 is TGTGCCAGCAGCCCCACGAAACCTATCAACTCCCCCGGGAACTATGGCTACACCTTC. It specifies CASSPTKPINSPGNYGYTF.

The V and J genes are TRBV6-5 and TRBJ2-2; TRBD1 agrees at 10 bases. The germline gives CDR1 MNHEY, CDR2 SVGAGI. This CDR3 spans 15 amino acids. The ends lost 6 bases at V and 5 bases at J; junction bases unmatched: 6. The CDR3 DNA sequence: TGTGCCAGCAGGCCGGGACAGGGGATAACCGGGGAGCTGTTTTTT. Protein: CASRPGQGITGELFF.

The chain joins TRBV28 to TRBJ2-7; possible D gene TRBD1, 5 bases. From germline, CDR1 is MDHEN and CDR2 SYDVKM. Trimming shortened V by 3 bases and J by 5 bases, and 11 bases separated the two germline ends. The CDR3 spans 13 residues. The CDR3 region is CASSLAGFHEQYF. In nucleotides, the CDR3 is TGTGCCAGCAGTTTGGCAGGGTTCCACGAGCAGTACTTC.

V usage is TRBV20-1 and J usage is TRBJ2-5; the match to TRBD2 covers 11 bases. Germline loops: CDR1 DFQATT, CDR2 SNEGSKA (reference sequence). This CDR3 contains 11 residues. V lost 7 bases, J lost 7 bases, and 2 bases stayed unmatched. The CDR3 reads CSGGLAGTQYF. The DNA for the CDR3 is TGCAGTGGTGGACTAGCGGGGACCCAGTACTTC.

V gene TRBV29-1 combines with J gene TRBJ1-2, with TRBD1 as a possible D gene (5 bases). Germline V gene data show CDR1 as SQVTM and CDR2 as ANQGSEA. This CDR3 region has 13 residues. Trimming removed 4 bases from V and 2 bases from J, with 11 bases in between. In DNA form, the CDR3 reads TGCAGCGTTGGCCCCGGGGGGAACTATGGCTACACCTTC. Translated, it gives CSVGPGGNYGYTF.

The CDR3 bases are TGTGCCAGCAGCACAGGGCCGTTATCCACCGGGGAGCTGTTTTTT. This codes for CASSTGPLSTGELFF. This chain connects TRBV7-9 to TRBJ2-2, with a possible D match to TRBD1 (6 bases). Germline V gene lookup returns CDR1 SEHNR and CDR2 FQNEAQ (reference sequence). This CDR3 has 15 amino acids. V lost 5 bases and J 4 bases, leaving 14 bases between the germline ends.

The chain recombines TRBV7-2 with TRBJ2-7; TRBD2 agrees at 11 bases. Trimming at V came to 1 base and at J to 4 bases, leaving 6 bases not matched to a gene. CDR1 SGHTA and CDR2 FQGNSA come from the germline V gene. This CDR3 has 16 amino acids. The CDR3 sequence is CASSLVLAGGGYEQYF. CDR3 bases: TGTGCCAGCAGCTTAGTTCTAGCGGGAGGTGGTTACGAGCAGTACTTC.

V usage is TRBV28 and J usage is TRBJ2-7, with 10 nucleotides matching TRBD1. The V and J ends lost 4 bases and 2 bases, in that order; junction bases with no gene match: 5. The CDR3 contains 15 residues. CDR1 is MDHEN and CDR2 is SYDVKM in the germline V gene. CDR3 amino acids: CASSSPGQGTYEQYF. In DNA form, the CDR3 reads TGTGCCAGCAGTTCCCCGGGACAGGGGACCTACGAGCAGTACTTC. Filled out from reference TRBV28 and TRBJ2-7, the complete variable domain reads DVKVTQSSRYLVKRTGEKVFLECVQDMDHENMFWYRQDPGLGLRLIYFSYDVKMKEKGDIPEGYSVSREKKERFSLILESASTNQTSMYLCASSSPGQGTYEQYFGPGTRLTVT.

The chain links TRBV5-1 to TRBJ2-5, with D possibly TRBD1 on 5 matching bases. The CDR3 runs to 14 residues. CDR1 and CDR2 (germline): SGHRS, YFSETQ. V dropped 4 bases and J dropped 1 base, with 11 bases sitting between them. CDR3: CASSDQGVQETQYF. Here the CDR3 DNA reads TGCGCCAGCAGCGATCAGGGTGTCCAAGAGACCCAGTACTTC.

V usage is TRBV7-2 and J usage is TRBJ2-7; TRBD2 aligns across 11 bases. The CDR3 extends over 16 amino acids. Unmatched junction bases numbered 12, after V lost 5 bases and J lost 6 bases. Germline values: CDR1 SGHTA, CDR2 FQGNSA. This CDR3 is CASSGLAGAARGEQYF. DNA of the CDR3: TGTGCCAGCAGCGGACTAGCGGGCGCAGCAAGGGGCGAGCAGTACTTC.

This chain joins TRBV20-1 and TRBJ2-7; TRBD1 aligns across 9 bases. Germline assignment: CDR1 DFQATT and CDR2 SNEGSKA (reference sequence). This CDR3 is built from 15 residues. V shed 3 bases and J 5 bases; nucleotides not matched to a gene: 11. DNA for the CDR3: TGCAGTGCTAGTCCCGGGACAGGGATCGGGAACGAGCAGTACTTC. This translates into CSASPGTGIGNEQYF.

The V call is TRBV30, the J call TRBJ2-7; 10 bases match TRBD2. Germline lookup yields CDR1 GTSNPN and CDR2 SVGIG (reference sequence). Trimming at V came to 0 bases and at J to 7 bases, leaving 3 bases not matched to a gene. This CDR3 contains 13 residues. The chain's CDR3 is CAWSVSGRGEQYF. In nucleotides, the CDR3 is TGTGCCTGGAGTGTAAGCGGGAGGGGTGAGCAGTACTTC.

The CDR3 protein is CASRSGGARADTQYF. CDR3 DNA sequence: TGTGCCAGCAGGAGCGGGGGGGCTCGGGCAGATACGCAGTATTTT. V usage is TRBV2 and J usage is TRBJ2-3, with 10 bases that match TRBD2. This CDR3 spans 15 amino acids. Trimming cost V 6 bases and J 4 bases; bases outside gene matches: 7. Germline V gene lookup returns CDR1 SNHLY and CDR2 FYNNEI.

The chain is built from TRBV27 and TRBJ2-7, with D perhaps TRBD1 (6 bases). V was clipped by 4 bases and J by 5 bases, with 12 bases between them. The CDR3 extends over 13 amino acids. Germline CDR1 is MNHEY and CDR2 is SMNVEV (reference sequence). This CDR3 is CASSSYRDHEQYF. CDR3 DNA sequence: TGTGCCAGCAGTTCCTACAGGGATCACGAGCAGTACTTC.

DNA of the CDR3: TGTGCCAGCAGTTTTAGACAGGGGTCCTACGAGCAGTACTTC. Its protein product is CASSFRQGSYEQYF. This rearrangement joins TRBV27 to TRBJ2-7, with TRBD1 matching over 8 bases. The V and J ends lost 3 bases and 1 base, in that order; junction bases with no gene match: 2. CDR3 length equals 14 residues. Germline V gene sequence: CDR1 MNHEY, CDR2 SMNVEV (reference sequence).

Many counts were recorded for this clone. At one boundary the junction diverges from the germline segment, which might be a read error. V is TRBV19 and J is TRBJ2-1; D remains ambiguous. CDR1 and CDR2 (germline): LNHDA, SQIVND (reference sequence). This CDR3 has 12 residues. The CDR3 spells CASRDDRVQMVF. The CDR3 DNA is TGTGCCAGTAGAGATGACCGGGTCCAAATGGTCTTC.

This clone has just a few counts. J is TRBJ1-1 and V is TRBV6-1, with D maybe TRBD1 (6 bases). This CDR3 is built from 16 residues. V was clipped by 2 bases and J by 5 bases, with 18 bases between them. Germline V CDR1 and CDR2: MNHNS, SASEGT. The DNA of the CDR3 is TGTGCCAGCAGTGAATCGGTAGAACAGGGAGGGACTGAAGCTTTCTTT. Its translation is CASSESVEQGGTEAFF.

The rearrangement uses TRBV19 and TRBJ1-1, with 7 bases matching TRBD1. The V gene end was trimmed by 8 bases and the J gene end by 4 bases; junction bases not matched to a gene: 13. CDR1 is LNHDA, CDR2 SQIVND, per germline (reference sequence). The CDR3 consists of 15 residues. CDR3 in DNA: TGTGCCAGTGGGGACAGACAGGGTCTTTTCACTGAAGCTTTCTTT. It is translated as CASGDRQGLFTEAFF.

CDR3 loop: CSVEDTAAPYGYTF. The CDR3 nucleotides read TGCAGCGTTGAAGACACCGCGGCCCCCTATGGCTACACCTTC. This chain connects TRBV29-1 to TRBJ1-2; D uncertain. Germline V gene sequence: CDR1 SQVTM, CDR2 ANQGSEA. The CDR3 runs 14 residues. Deletions cut 0 bases from V and 4 bases from J, with 12 bases between.

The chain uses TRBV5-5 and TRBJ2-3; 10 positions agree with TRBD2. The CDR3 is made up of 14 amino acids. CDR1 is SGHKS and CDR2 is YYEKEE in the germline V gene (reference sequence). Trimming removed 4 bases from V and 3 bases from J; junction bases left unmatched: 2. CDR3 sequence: CASSLLAGTDTQYF. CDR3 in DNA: TGTGCCAGCAGCCTACTAGCGGGGACAGATACGCAGTATTTT.

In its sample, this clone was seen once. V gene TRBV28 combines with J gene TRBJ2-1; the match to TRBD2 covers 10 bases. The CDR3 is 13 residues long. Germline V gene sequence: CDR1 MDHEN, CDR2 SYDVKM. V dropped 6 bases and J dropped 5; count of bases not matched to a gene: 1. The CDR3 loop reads CASRTSGHNEQFF. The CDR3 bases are TGTGCCAGCAGGACTAGCGGGCACAATGAGCAGTTCTTC.

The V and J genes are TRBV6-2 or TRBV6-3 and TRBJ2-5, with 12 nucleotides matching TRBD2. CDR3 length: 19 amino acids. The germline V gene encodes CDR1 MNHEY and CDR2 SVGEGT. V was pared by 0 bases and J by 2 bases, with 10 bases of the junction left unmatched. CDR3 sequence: CASSYSRQLAGGGQETQYF. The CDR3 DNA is TGTGCCAGCAGTTACTCGAGGCAACTAGCGGGAGGAGGGCAAGAGACCCAGTACTTC.

The DNA of the CDR3 is TGTGCCAGCAGCTTAAGGGCGGGGAACACTGAAGCTTTCTTT. This sequence encodes CASSLRAGNTEAFF. The V gene is TRBV7-2, the J gene TRBJ1-1; D is uncertain. Trimming left V 2 bases short and J 1 base short, with 8 bases between. In germline, CDR1 is SGHTA, CDR2 FQGNSA. The CDR3 spans 14 residues. The entire variable domain, with the rest obtained from reference TRBV7-2 and TRBJ1-1, is as follows: GAGVSQSPSNKVTEKGKDVELRCDPISGHTALYWYRQSLGQGLEFLIYFQGNSAPDKSGLPSDRFSAERTGGSVSTLTIQRTQQEDSAVYLCASSLRAGNTEAFFGQGTRLTVV.

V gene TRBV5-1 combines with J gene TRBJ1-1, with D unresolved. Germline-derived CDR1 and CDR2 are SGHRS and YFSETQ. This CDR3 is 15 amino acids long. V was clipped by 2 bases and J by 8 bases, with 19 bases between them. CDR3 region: CASSLRRELAGEAFF. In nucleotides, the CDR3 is TGCGCCAGCAGCTTAAGGAGGGAATTAGCGGGCGAAGCTTTCTTT.

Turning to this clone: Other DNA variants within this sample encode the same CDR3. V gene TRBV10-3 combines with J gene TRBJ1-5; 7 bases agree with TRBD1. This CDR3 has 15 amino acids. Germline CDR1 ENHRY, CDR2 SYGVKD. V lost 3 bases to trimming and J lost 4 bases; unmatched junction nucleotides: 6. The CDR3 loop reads CAISDGQGGNQPQHF. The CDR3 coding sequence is TGTGCCATCAGTGACGGGCAGGGGGGAAATCAGCCCCAGCATTTT.

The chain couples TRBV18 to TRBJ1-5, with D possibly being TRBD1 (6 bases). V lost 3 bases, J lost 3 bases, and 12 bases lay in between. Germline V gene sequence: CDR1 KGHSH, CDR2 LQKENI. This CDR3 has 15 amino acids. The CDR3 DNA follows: TGTGCCAGCTCACCTTCGACAGGATACAATCAGCCCCAGCATTTT. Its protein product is CASSPSTGYNQPQHF.

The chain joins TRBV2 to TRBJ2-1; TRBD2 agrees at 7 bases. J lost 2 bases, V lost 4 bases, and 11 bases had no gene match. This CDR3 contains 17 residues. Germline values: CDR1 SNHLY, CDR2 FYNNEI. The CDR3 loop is CASSVTSAKATYNEQFF. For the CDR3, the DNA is TGTGCCAGCAGTGTAACTAGCGCCAAGGCCACCTACAATGAGCAGTTCTTC.

The CDR3 DNA is TGTGCCAGCAGCAGGGACAGGGACGAGCAGTACTTC. Translated, it gives CASSRDRDEQYF. This chain uses TRBV12-3 or TRBV12-4 with TRBJ2-7; 9 nucleotides line up with TRBD1. Unmatched junction bases numbered 2, after V lost 6 bases and J lost 5 bases. The CDR3 runs 12 residues.